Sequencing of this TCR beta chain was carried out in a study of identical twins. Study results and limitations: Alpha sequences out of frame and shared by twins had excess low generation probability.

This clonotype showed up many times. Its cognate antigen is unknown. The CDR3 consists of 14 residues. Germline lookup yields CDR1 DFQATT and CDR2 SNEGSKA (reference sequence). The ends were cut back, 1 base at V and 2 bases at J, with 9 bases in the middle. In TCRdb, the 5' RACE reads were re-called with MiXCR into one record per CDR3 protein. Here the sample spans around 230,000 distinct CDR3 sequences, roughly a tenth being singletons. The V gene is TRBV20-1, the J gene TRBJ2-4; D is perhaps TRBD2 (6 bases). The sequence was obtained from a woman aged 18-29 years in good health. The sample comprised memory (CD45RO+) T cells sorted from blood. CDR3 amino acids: CSARAGGTKNIQYF. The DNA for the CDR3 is TGCAGTGCTAGAGCTGGGGGGACCAAAAACATTCAGTACTTC.